Below are 31 T cell receptor beta chains sequenced from a single sample in a study of identical twins. TCRdb independently ran MiXCR on the 5' RACE reads; one entry per CDR3 protein. Here the sample spans 450,000 to 650,000 distinct CDR3 sequences, 12% to 15% being singletons. The same data also contributed to another study, on yellow fever vaccine responses in identical twins.

The sample consisted of CD4+ T cells sorted from blood. The source is a woman aged 18-30 years in good health.

This clonotype occurred a few times. The genes are TRBV3-1 and TRBJ2-1, with D possibly being TRBD1 (6 bases). This CDR3 comprises 13 residues. Germline CDR1 reads LGHDT; CDR2 reads YNNKEL (reference sequence). Trimming stripped 8 bases from V and 7 bases from J, with 15 bases between. This CDR3 reads CASRQQGENEQFF. In nucleotides, the CDR3 is TGTGCCAGCCGTCAACAGGGAGAGAATGAGCAGTTCTTC.

The rearrangement joins TRBV12-5 to TRBJ2-1; 14 bases are shared with TRBD2. V lost 6 bases to trimming and J lost 6 bases; unmatched junction nucleotides: 4. The CDR3 has 15 residues. From germline, CDR1 is LGHNT and CDR2 FRNRAP. The chain's CDR3 is CASGPGTSGSNEQFF. The CDR3 DNA reads TGTGCTAGTGGACCCGGGACTAGCGGGAGCAATGAGCAGTTCTTC.

This chain links TRBV10-3 with TRBJ1-4, with no clear D. This CDR3 region has 13 residues. CDR1 and CDR2 from the germline V gene are ENHRY and SYGVKD. Trimming pared 10 bases from V and 4 bases from J, leaving 13 bases between. Here the CDR3 reads CATQNSVNEKLFF. CDR3 DNA sequence: TGTGCCACCCAGAATTCAGTTAATGAAAAACTGTTTTTT.

This clonotype was found a few times. The gene calls are TRBV9 and TRBJ2-3; D is perhaps TRBD1 or TRBD2 (6 bases each). The germline V and J ends were trimmed by 0 bases and 4 bases, with 12 bases remaining between them. The CDR3 has 15 amino acids. Germline CDR1 is SGDLS and CDR2 is YYNGEE. The CDR3 coding sequence is TGTGCCAGCAGCGTAGCTGGGGGGCTCGCAGATACGCAGTATTTT. Translation gives CASSVAGGLADTQYF.

This chain uses TRBV12-3 or TRBV12-4 with TRBJ2-5; TRBD2 matches 11 bases. With V trimmed by 4 bases and J by 4 bases, 5 bases remained unmatched. This CDR3 has 15 amino acids. CDR3 bases: TGTGCCAGCAGTTCTATACTAGCGGGGGCAGAGACCCAGTACTTC. Amino acid sequence: CASSSILAGAETQYF.

This clonotype showed up just a few times. The V call is TRBV28, the J call TRBJ2-7; TRBD1 is a possible D gene (6 bases). V lost 2 bases and J 5 bases, leaving 10 bases between the germline ends. Germline CDR1 reads MDHEN; CDR2 reads SYDVKM. The CDR3 extends over 13 amino acids. The chain's CDR3 is CASSLPRGNEQYF. In DNA, the CDR3 is TGTGCCAGCAGTTTACCCAGGGGAAACGAGCAGTACTTC.

The V and J genes are TRBV24-1 and TRBJ2-1, with 8 bases matching TRBD1. CDR1 and CDR2 (germline): KGHDR, SFDVKD. CDR3 size: 17 residues. V lost 2 bases, J lost 0 bases, and 5 bases stayed unmatched. The CDR3 region is CATSDSRTGSSYNEQFF. Written as DNA, the CDR3 is TGTGCCACCAGTGATTCACGGACAGGGAGCTCCTACAATGAGCAGTTCTTC.

This clonotype has only a few counts. V is TRBV7-2 and J is TRBJ2-5; D gene ambiguous. V was cut by 2 bases and J by 3 bases, with 13 bases left in between. CDR1 and CDR2 from the germline V gene are SGHTA and FQGNSA. CDR3 size: 15 residues. CDR3 DNA: TGTGCCAGCAGCTTACGCCGGGTGCCCAAAGAGACCCAGTACTTC. Protein sequence: CASSLRRVPKETQYF. Full variable domain (rest looked up from reference TRBV7-2 and TRBJ2-5): GAGVSQSPSNKVTEKGKDVELRCDPISGHTALYWYRQSLGQGLEFLIYFQGNSAPDKSGLPSDRFSAERTGGSVSTLTIQRTQQEDSAVYLCASSLRRVPKETQYFGPGTRLLVL.

The genes are TRBV2 and TRBJ2-2; D gene uncertain. Per germline, CDR1 SNHLY and CDR2 FYNNEI. V lost 6 bases to trimming and J lost 1 base, with 15 bases between them. The CDR3 sequence is 16 residues long. The CDR3 sequence: CASSAVSPKNTGELFF. The CDR3 nucleotides are TGTGCCAGCAGCGCGGTCAGCCCAAAGAACACCGGGGAGCTGTTTTTT.

This sequence joins TRBV10-1 and TRBJ2-2; 7 bases fit TRBD2. This CDR3 comprises 17 residues. The ends lost 0 bases at V and 0 bases at J; junction bases unmatched: 4. The germline V gene has CDR1 WNHNN and CDR2 SYGVQD (reference sequence). The CDR3 loop is CASSESREMTNTGELFF. CDR3 bases: TGCGCCAGCAGTGAGTCGCGGGAGATGACGAACACCGGGGAGCTGTTTTTT.

The table lists this clonotype with a few counts. This chain uses TRBV4-1 with TRBJ2-1; TRBD2 matches at 8 bases. Trimming cost V 4 bases and J 4 bases; bases outside gene matches: 12. Germline loops: CDR1 MGHRA, CDR2 YSYEKL. This CDR3 is 17 amino acids long. CDR3 region: CASSLRRLAPRYNEQFF. The CDR3 DNA follows: TGCGCCAGCAGCCTCCGAAGACTAGCGCCCAGATACAATGAGCAGTTCTTC.

This clonotype came up many times. The chain couples TRBV2 to TRBJ2-5; TRBD2 might be the D (6 bases). Per the germline V gene, CDR1 is SNHLY and CDR2 is FYNNEI. This CDR3 comprises 13 residues. With 6 bases removed from V and 5 bases from J, the gap between germline ends came to 13 bases. The CDR3 nucleotides read TGTGCCAGCAGGGGACTCTCCCGGGAGACCCAGTACTTC. Translation gives CASRGLSRETQYF.

In this sample, this clonotype turned up a few times. The chain links TRBV29-1 to TRBJ2-5, with TRBD2 as a possible D gene (6 bases). The germline V gene encodes CDR1 SQVTM and CDR2 ANQGSEA. V lost 3 bases, J lost 14 bases, and 16 bases lay in between. The CDR3 is 11 residues long. Here the CDR3 DNA reads TGCAGCGTTGATAGAGGCGAGACTAGTTACTTC. It specifies CSVDRGETSYF.

This clonotype was found a few times. This chain connects TRBV7-9 to TRBJ2-7, with D possibly matching TRBD2 (6 bases). Trimming cost V 5 bases and J 4 bases, with 24 bases left between them. The CDR3 covers 17 residues. Germline-derived CDR1 and CDR2 are SEHNR and FQNEAQ (reference sequence). In nucleotides, the CDR3 is TGTGCCAGCAGCAAAGGGAGCGGAGGGGTAGGGAGATACGAGCAGTACGTC. Translation gives CASSKGSGGVGRYEQYV.

This clonotype was detected a few times. The rearrangement joins TRBV12-3 or TRBV12-4 to TRBJ2-2; D ambiguous. V lost 3 bases and J lost 0, with 8 bases in between. The CDR3 loop spans 15 amino acids. Here the CDR3 reads CASSFGLSNTGELFF. The CDR3 DNA follows: TGTGCCAGCAGTTTCGGGCTTTCGAACACCGGGGAGCTGTTTTTT.

V gene TRBV24-1 combines with J gene TRBJ2-1; 7 bases are a match to TRBD1. Looked up from germline, CDR1 is KGHDR and CDR2 is SFDVKD. J gave up 8 bases and V 1 base, and 7 bases lay outside the gene matches. The CDR3 length is 15 residues. The CDR3 here is CATSDFLTGRDEQFF. The CDR3 region has the DNA TGTGCCACCAGTGATTTCCTGACAGGGCGGGATGAGCAGTTCTTC.

This clonotype was picked up a small number of times. This chain uses TRBV6-1 with TRBJ2-3, with TRBD1 matching 11 bases. The ends lost 1 base at V and 4 bases at J; junction bases unmatched: 1. CDR3 length: 15 amino acids. Germline V lookup: CDR1 MNHNS, CDR2 SASEGT. CDR3 sequence (DNA): TGTGCCAGCAGTGAAGTGGGACAGGGGGCAGATACGCAGTATTTT. As protein: CASSEVGQGADTQYF.

The sample holds a few counts of this clonotype. The chain uses TRBV4-1 and TRBJ1-1; a weak D match, TRBD1 (6 bases). V lost 2 bases, J lost 5 bases, and 21 bases lay in between. CDR1 and CDR2 from the germline V gene are MGHRA and YSYEKL. The CDR3 has 17 amino acids. Here the CDR3 DNA reads TGCGCCAGCAGCCAAACCGTGGCCGGGGGGCCAAAAACTGAAGCTTTCTTT. It codes for CASSQTVAGGPKTEAFF.

A few counts support this clonotype. The V call is TRBV6-1, the J call TRBJ2-7; 9 bases match TRBD1. Per the germline V gene, CDR1 is MNHNS and CDR2 is SASEGT. This CDR3 has 13 residues. V trimming: 7 bases; J trimming: 1 base; junction bases outside the gene matches: 2. CDR3 in amino acids: CASKGTGSYEQYV. The CDR3 nucleotides read TGTGCCAGCAAGGGGACAGGGTCCTACGAGCAGTACGTC.

This chain joins TRBV3-1 and TRBJ1-2; no clear D. Germline-derived CDR1 and CDR2 are LGHDT and YNNKEL (reference sequence). Between the trimmed V and J ends, which lost 2 bases and 3 bases, there was a span of 7 bases. This CDR3 region has 13 residues. CDR3 bases: TGTGCCAGCAGCCAATGGACGGACTATGGCTACACCTTC. Amino acid sequence: CASSQWTDYGYTF.

This clonotype was detected a few times. The CDR3 is CASSQDIGRNTEAFF. DNA for the CDR3: TGCGCCAGCAGCCAAGACATCGGCAGGAACACTGAAGCTTTCTTT. The chain employs TRBV4-1 and TRBJ1-1; D is unclear. The length of the CDR3 is 15 residues. V shed 0 bases and J shed 1 base, with 9 bases lying between them. Germline CDR1 and CDR2: MGHRA and YSYEKL.

This clonotype was counted a few times. The J gene is TRBJ1-1, the V gene TRBV28, with D maybe TRBD1 (5 bases). CDR1 is MDHEN, CDR2 SYDVKM, per germline. Trimming stripped 4 bases from V and 1 base from J, with 13 bases between. The CDR3 is made up of 15 amino acids. CDR3 DNA: TGTGCCAGCAGTTCCCCCGGGGCAGGGAACACTGAAGCTTTCTTT. Its protein is CASSSPGAGNTEAFF.

This clonotype occurred many times. This chain connects TRBV5-1 to TRBJ2-5; no reliable D call. Per the germline V gene, CDR1 is SGHRS and CDR2 is YFSETQ. The CDR3 runs to 15 residues. Trimming pared 4 bases from V and 1 base from J, leaving 14 bases between. The CDR3 spells CASSTSDRTQETQYF. The CDR3, as DNA: TGCGCCAGCAGCACTTCGGACCGCACCCAAGAGACCCAGTACTTC.

The gene calls are TRBV29-1 and TRBJ1-1; 7 nucleotides agree with TRBD1. V gave up 5 bases and J gave up 2 bases; unmatched junction bases: 8. This CDR3 region has 14 residues. Germline CDR1 reads SQVTM; CDR2 reads ANQGSEA. The chain's CDR3 is CSVPPTGLNTEAFF. Written as DNA, the CDR3 is TGCAGCGTTCCCCCGACAGGGCTTAACACTGAAGCTTTCTTT. Using reference TRBV29-1 and TRBJ1-1 for the parts outside the CDR3, the full variable domain is SAVISQKPSRDICQRGTSLTIQCQVDSQVTMMFWYRQQPGQSLTLIATANQGSEATYESGFVIDKFPISRPNLTFSTLTVSNMSPEDSSIYLCSVPPTGLNTEAFFGQGTRLTVV.

The rearrangement joins TRBV18 to TRBJ1-1; 7 bases agree with TRBD1. V gave up 2 bases and J gave up 4 bases; unmatched junction bases: 7. Germline loops: CDR1 KGHSH, CDR2 LQKENI. There are 15 residues in the CDR3. The CDR3 DNA sequence: TGTGCCAGCTCACCAAGAGGGACAGTTGGCACTGAAGCTTTCTTT. Its translation: CASSPRGTVGTEAFF.

This clonotype was observed many times. The CDR3 nucleotides are TGTGCCAGCAGCCCCCTGGGACAGGGCAATCAGCCCCAGCATTTT. This sequence encodes CASSPLGQGNQPQHF. The chain has TRBV5-5 and TRBJ1-5; 8 bases align to TRBD1. This CDR3 spans 15 amino acids. The germline gives CDR1 SGHKS, CDR2 YYEKEE (reference sequence). After removal of 4 bases from V and 2 bases from J, the junction contained 5 bases not matched to a gene.

The chain recombines TRBV10-3 with TRBJ2-5, with TRBD1 matching over 7 bases. The germline V gene encodes CDR1 ENHRY and CDR2 SYGVKD. The CDR3 has 13 amino acids. With V trimmed by 6 bases and J by 5 bases, 6 bases remained unmatched. For the CDR3, the DNA is TGTGCCATCAGAACAGGGGACGGGGAGACCCAGTACTTC. Its protein product is CAIRTGDGETQYF.

J is TRBJ1-6 and V is TRBV2; no reliable D call. Looked up from germline, CDR1 is SNHLY and CDR2 is FYNNEI. This CDR3 contains 13 residues. V gave up 4 bases and J gave up 5 bases, with 6 bases separating them. The CDR3 DNA is TGTGCCAGCAGTGGGGCGGATAATTCACCCCTCCACTTT. This encodes CASSGADNSPLHF.

CDR3 amino acids: CASSQGWGTSGGNNEQFF. The CDR3, as DNA: TGTGCCAGCAGCCAAGGATGGGGGACTAGCGGGGGGAACAATGAGCAGTTCTTC. The chain couples TRBV4-2 to TRBJ2-1; 15 nucleotides agree with TRBD2. The CDR3 contains 18 residues. V was clipped by 1 base and J by 5 bases; unmatched bases: 6. Per germline, CDR1 LGHNA and CDR2 YNFKEQ.

This clonotype was counted only a few times. The chain is built from TRBV12-3 or TRBV12-4 and TRBJ2-5, with 14 positions matching TRBD2. Unmatched junction bases numbered 14, after V lost 7 bases and J lost 4 bases. The CDR3 runs to 18 residues. The CDR3 sequence is CASTIQTSGGDYRETQYF. CDR3 DNA: TGTGCCAGCACTATTCAGACTAGCGGGGGGGATTATAGAGAGACCCAGTACTTC.

This clonotype was observed a few times. This chain connects TRBV28 to TRBJ1-1, with 9 bases matching TRBD1. This CDR3 comprises 16 residues. Germline V CDR1 and CDR2: MDHEN, SYDVKM. V was clipped by 6 bases and J by 1 base; unmatched bases: 9. DNA of the CDR3: TGTGCCAGCAGCTCCGGGACAGGGACATCGAACACTGAAGCTTTCTTT. Its translation: CASSSGTGTSNTEAFF.